Detailed here is one T cell receptor (beta chain). The clone's antigen remains unknown. No much larger clonotype is one base removed from it; base qualities were not supplied. The immunoSEQ hsTCRB v3.0 assay was used at survey level resolution to sequence the TRB variable region. The target sequencing depth for TRB was 40,000-50,000 T-cell genomes per sample. Pooled TRB libraries were sequenced on an Illumina MiSeq with a v3 150-cycle kit. For the original study's pipeline: Repertoire analysis was run in R within a reproducible Nextflow workflow that covered QC, data transformation and analysis. LymphoSeq2, an R package for exploring AIRR-Seq data, was used to implement custom analyses. Several samples that yielded fewer than 5000 total TRB sequences were excluded, so that approximately 200 HIV repertoires were analyzed. Among the roughly 200 retained HIV repertoires, 55 to 60 were collected before ART initiation and approximately 130 after ART initiation. Repertoires were downsampled to 5000 TRB nucleotide sequences, and summary statistics were averaged over 100 downsampling iterations. The analysis kept only TRB sequences whose CDR3 regions were at least seven amino acids long. Two measures captured diversity: a Shannon entropy-derived clonality score and the Gini coefficient. In the repertoire networks, any two of the top 5000 CDR3 amino acid sequences were connected whenever the two sequences differed by an edit distance of one. For TRB CDR3 amino acid sequences, GLIPH2 was used to predict antigen specificity groups and MHC restriction. Known CMV, EBV, HIV or tissue antigen associations were flagged by matching CDR3 amino acid sequences against VDJdb and McPAS-TCR. Pre-ART, post-ART and control groups were compared with Wilcoxon signed-rank tests and Holm-Bonferroni correction. This immuneACCESS table, as held by TCRdb, lists in-frame sequences with V and J called but not all clones. Of the missing ones, under half trace to an unresolved V gene in checked studies; the others have no known cause. D and trimming come from the DNA, and the V and J calls and clone size come from that table. The sample table lists roughly 25,000 clones, 80% to 85% of them with a count of one. The ten largest make up about a quarter of the sample.

Including cysteine and phenylalanine, the CDR3 has 15 amino acids. Only the CDR3 DNA stays, 45 bases, in frame from base 1. V lost 8 bases and J lost 4 bases, and the count of bases not matched to a germline gene is 12. The germline V gene sets CDR1 to SGHTA and CDR2 to FQGNSA. This sample was included in a study of long-term antiretroviral therapy in people with HIV (dated by TCRdb to the early 2020s). With respect to the entire study: Collection of the earliest samples took place about a decade ahead of the 2015 WHO recommendation for immediate ART, at a time when ART was typically delayed until CD4 counts fell. Among the approximately 32 participants with HIV, eleven were female. The cohort contributed about 180 cryopreserved PBMC samples from a few dozen adults with confirmed HIV infection, collected serially over a mean of approximately 6 years (range 1-12). Test extractions of a monoclonal T-cell line alongside approximately 34 polyclonal samples showed no cross-contamination during QIAcube processing. A retrospective serial study tested whether changes in peripheral blood TRB repertoire composition and diversity were associated with ART initiation and durable HIV suppression.

Participants were included only if at least one PBMC sample before ART initiation and at least two post-ART samples were available. Every participant with HIV received treatment in the United States of America. Before DNA extraction, cryopreserved samples of roughly 1-11 million PBMC were thawed and then washed. At the time of the earliest PBMC sample for each participant with HIV, ages ranged from roughly 23 to 55 years. Each participant contributed PBMC samples from 1-4 timepoints before ART initiation and 2-8 timepoints after ART initiation, with a median of 7 samples. Serial HIV viral load, CD4+ T-cell count, ART history and demographic data were obtained for every participant. A Qiagen kit on a QIAcube was used to extract genomic DNA from unsorted PBMC, with samples processed in batches of 12. Here is what the overall study found, with its caveats: Starting ART was linked to a significant rise in TRB diversity, yet even with long-term ART the diversity remained significantly lower than in transplant donor controls. CDR3 length ranges in HIV repertoires were narrower than in controls, and network structure suggested an antigen-experienced repertoire with only a slight naive shift after ART. Expanded TRB clones identified before ART initiation dominated the repertoire across all time points, though the dominance fluctuated and decreased in many PLHIV after ART. Owing to limited PBMC availability, only the TCR beta chain was sequenced, without alpha chain pairing. Unsorted PBMC were profiled instead of sorted CD4+ and CD8+ T cells because pre-ART samples had limited cell numbers. Inferences about post-ART repertoire changes are limited because no data were available on ART adherence, viral resistance or therapy changes. The samples were dated from 2004 to 2017, and the ART regimens that were used may be less effective than current ART regimens.

The sample in question was unsorted PBMCs, obtained 0.4 years after starting antiretroviral therapy. The chain is assembled from TRBV7-2 and TRBJ2-5; the central 8 bases match TRBD2. This TCR came from a man in his fifties or sixties with HIV. The DNA sequence follows: TGTGCCAGCGAGGTTGGGCGGGGGGTCGGAGAGACCCAGTACTTC. Its translation reads: CASEVGRGVGETQYF.